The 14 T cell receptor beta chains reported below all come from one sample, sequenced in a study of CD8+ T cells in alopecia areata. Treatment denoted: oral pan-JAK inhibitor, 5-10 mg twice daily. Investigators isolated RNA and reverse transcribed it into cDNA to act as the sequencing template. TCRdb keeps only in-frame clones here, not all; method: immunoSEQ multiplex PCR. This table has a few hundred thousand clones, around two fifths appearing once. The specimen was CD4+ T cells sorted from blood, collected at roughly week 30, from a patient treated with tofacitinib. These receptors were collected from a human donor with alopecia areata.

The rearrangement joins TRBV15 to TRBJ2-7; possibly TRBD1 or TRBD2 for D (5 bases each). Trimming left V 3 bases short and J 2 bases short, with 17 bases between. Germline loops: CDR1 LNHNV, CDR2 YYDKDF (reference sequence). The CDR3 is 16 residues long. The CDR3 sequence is CATSSAAGTPPYEQYF. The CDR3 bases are TGTGCCACCAGCAGTGCGGCCGGGACCCCTCCCTACGAGCAGTACTTC.

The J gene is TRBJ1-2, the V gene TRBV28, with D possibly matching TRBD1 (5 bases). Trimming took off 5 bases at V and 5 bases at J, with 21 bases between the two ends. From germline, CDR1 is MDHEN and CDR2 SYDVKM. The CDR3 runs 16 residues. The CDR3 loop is CASSPPSGRTGYGYTF. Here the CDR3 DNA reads TGTGCCAGCAGTCCTCCCTCGGGGCGCACCGGGTATGGCTACACCTTC.

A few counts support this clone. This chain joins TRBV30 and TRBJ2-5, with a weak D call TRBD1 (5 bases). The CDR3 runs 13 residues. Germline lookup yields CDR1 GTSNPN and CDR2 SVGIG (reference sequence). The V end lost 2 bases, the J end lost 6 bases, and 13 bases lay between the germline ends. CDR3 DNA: TGTGCCTGGAGTCCGGGCAGGGCACAGACCCAGTACTTC. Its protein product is CAWSPGRAQTQYF.

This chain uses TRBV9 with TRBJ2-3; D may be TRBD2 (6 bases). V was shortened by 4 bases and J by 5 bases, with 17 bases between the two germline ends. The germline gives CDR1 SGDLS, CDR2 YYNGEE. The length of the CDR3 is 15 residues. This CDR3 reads CASSPRLSAGDTQYF. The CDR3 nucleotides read TGTGCCAGCAGCCCCCGTCTTTCAGCGGGAGATACGCAGTATTTT.

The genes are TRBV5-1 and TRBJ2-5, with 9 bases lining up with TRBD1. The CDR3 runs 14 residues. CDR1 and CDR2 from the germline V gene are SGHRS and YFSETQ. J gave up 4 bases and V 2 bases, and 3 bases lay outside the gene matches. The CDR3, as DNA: TGCGCCAGCAGCTTTACAGGGGGCCCAGAGACCCAGTACTTC. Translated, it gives CASSFTGGPETQYF. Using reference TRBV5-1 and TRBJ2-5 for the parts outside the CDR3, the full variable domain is KAGVTQTPRYLIKTRGQQVTLSCSPISGHRSVSWYQQTPGQGLQFLFEYFSETQRNKGNFPGRFSGRQFSNSRSEMNVSTLELGDSALYLCASSFTGGPETQYFGPGTRLLVL.

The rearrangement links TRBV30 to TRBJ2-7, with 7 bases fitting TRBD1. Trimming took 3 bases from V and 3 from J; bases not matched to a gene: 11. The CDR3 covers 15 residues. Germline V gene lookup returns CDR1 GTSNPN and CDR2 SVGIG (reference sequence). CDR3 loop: CAWSPGTASIYEQYF. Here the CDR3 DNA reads TGTGCCTGGAGCCCGGGGACAGCGTCTATCTACGAGCAGTACTTC.

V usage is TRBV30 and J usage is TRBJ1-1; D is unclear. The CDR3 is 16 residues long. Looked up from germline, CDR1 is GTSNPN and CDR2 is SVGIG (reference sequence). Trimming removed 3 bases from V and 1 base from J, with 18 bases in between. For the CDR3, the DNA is TGTGCCTGGAGCCGGGCCTTAGCACGTAGGAACACTGAAGCTTTCTTT. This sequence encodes CAWSRALARRNTEAFF.

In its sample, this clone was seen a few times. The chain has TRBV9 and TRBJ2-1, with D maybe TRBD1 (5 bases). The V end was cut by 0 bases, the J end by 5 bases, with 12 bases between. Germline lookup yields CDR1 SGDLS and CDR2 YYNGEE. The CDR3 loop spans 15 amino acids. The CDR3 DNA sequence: TGTGCCAGCAGCGTAGCTTTGACAGTAGACAATGAGCAGTTCTTC. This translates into CASSVALTVDNEQFF.

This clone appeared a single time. This CDR3 is CASSPWTGLPRDYGYTF. The CDR3 bases are TGCGCCAGCAGCCCATGGACAGGCCTCCCCCGGGACTATGGCTACACCTTC. The chain is built from TRBV5-1 and TRBJ1-2, with 7 bases fitting TRBD1. Germline CDR1 reads SGHRS; CDR2 reads YFSETQ. The CDR3 extends over 17 amino acids. The J segment lost 3 bases and the V segment lost 4 bases, leaving 15 bases of the junction unmatched.

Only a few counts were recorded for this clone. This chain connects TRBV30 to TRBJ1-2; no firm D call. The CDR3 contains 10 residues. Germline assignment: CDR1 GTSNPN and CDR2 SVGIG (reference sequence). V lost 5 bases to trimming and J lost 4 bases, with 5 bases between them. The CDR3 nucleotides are TGTGCCTGGGGACTCTATGGCTACACCTTC. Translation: CAWGLYGYTF.

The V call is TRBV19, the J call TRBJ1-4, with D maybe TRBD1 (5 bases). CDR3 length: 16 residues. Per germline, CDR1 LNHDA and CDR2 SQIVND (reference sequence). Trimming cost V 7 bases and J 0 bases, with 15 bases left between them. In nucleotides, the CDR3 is TGTGCCAGTACCACGAGCGGCAGGGCAACTAATGAAAAACTGTTTTTT. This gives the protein CASTTSGRATNEKLFF.

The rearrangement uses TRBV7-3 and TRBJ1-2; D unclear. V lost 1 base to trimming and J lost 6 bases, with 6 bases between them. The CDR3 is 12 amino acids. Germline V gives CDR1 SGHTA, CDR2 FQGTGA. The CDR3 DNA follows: TGTGCCAGCAGCTTAATAAGGCATGGCTACACCTTC. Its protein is CASSLIRHGYTF.

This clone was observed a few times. The CDR3 bases are TGCGCCAGCAGCCAAGCTCCCCGGCAGCCCCAGCATTTT. The encoded protein is CASSQAPRQPQHF. This chain links TRBV4-1 with TRBJ1-5, with D unresolved. V gave up 1 base and J gave up 7 bases, with 8 bases separating them. The V gene's germline CDR1 is MGHRA and CDR2 YSYEKL. CDR3 length: 13 residues.

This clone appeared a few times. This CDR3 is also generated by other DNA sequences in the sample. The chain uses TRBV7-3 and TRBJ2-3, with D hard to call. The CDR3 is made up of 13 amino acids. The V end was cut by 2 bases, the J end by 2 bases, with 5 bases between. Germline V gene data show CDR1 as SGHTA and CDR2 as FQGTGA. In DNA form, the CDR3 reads TGTGCCAGCAGCTTATCGGTCACAGATACGCAGTATTTT. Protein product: CASSLSVTDTQYF.